This T cell receptor beta chain stems from a study of T cell responses to AZD1222 COVID-19 vaccine. To note about this clone: Its antigen is unidentified.

Study findings and constraints: All repertoire sampling was performed exclusively after the peak T cell response. Among vaccine-associated CD4 TCRs, coverage spanned spike, with dominance at 160-218 and 743-854. After two AZD1222 doses, spike-specific TCR breadth and depth rose versus day 0.

This CDR3 is 18 amino acids long. Trimming stripped 7 bases from V and 0 bases from J, with 22 bases between. Germline V gene lookup returns CDR1 LNHDA and CDR2 SQIVND (reference sequence). Data came from immunoSEQ multiplex PCR; TCRdb stores just in-frame clones and leaves some out. Of 75,000 to 100,000 clones in the sample, approximately 91% were seen once. Sequenced material: peripheral blood, taken on day 0 of AZD1222 vaccination. The TCR comes from an adult in good health. This sequence joins TRBV19 and TRBJ1-5; D not certain. CDR3 nucleotide sequence: TGTGCCAGTACCCCTAGAAAACGCTCTGGCCTTAGCAATCAGCCCCAGCATTTT. Amino acids: CASTPRKRSGLSNQPQHF.